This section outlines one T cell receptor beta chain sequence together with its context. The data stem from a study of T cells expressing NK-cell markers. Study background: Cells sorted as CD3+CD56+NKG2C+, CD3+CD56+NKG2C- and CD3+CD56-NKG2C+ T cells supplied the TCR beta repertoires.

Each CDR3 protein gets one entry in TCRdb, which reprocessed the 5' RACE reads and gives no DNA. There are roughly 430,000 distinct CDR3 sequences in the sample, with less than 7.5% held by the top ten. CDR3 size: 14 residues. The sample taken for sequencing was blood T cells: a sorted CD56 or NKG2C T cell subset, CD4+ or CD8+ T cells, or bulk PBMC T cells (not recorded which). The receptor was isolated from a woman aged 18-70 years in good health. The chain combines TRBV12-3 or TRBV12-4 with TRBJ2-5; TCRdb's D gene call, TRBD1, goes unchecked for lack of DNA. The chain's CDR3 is CASKGPGQQETQYF.